The present TCR beta chain was sequenced within a study of T cell repertoires in cytomegalovirus infection. TCRdb passed the reads through MiXCR, listing each CDR3 protein once. The table has some 590,000 distinct CDR3 sequences, roughly 43% seen once. As concerns this clonotype: Its target is not known.

General observations from the study: Summed frequency of public TCR beta families distinguished CMV carriers with the relevant HLA. Ex vivo, HLA-C-restricted CMV-specific TCR beta clonotypes prevailed over the rest of the response.

The sequencing here drew on cultured PBMCs, taken from culture after CMV antigen stimulation. The clonotype was recovered from a human donor in good health (CMV status not recorded). Some clones in this sample may be carry-over from other donors' samples.

CDR3 in amino acids: CASSLGYVTADTQYF. CDR3 sequence (DNA): TGTGCCAGCAGCTTAGGTTATGTGACTGCAGATACGCAGTATTTT. This rearrangement joins TRBV11-2 to TRBJ2-3; D ambiguous. V lost 1 base and J lost 4, with 12 bases in between. The length of the CDR3 is 15 residues. Germline V gene sequence: CDR1 SGHAT, CDR2 FQNNGV.